This T cell receptor (beta chain) was profiled in a study of blood T cell repertoires in COVID-19. In the study overall: Sources were T cells, B-cell-depleted T cells, or PBMCs; the material itself was cDNA or gDNA.

Germline assignment: CDR1 GTSNPN and CDR2 SVGIG (reference sequence). V lost 1 base to trimming and J lost 4 bases, with 7 bases between them. CDR3 size: 12 residues. Original analysis: Scientists estimated how many nucleated cells there were by amplifying reference gene primers. Method: immunoSEQ multiplex PCR; TCRdb's copy keeps in-frame clones and lacks some. Clone size and V and J calls were adopted from that table, with D and trimming inferred from the DNA. The sample has over 110,000 clones, around 84% seen once. Sample: peripheral blood. This rearrangement joins TRBV30 to TRBJ1-2; no clear D gene. The receptor comes from a man in his sixties with active or convalescent COVID-19. CDR3: CAWSEYSYGYTF. The CDR3 bases are TGTGCCTGGAGTGAGTATAGCTATGGCTACACCTTC.